This T cell receptor (beta chain) is drawn from a study of blood T cells in healthy people across ages. Study information: About one barcoded beta molecule was captured per two T cells (by template switching). Study-level results: Considered underestimates were the diversity estimates obtained from one million T cells.

Donors ranged from about 6 to 90 years old and were healthy Caucasians in Russia. It was with a sample-barcoded 5' primer and a J-beta primer mix that a second PCR of about 7 to 12 cycles was run. Each TCR beta cDNA got a 12-nucleotide random molecular identifier. A single record per CDR3 protein comes from TCRdb applying MiXCR to the 5' RACE reads. The sample has hundreds of thousands of distinct CDR3 sequences; roughly 21% are singletons. There are 12 residues in the CDR3. CDR1 and CDR2 from the germline V gene are SEHNR and FQNEAQ (reference sequence). Between the trimmed V and J ends, which lost 3 bases and 11 bases, there was a span of 8 bases. On this clonotype: Its antigen is not known.

The clonotype comes from a man in his 70s in good health. The chain joins TRBV7-9 to TRBJ1-6, with D uncertain. Sequenced: blood. CDR3 nucleotides: TGTGCCAGCAGCTTTGGGGTGCCACCCCTCCACTTT. It specifies CASSFGVPPLHF.